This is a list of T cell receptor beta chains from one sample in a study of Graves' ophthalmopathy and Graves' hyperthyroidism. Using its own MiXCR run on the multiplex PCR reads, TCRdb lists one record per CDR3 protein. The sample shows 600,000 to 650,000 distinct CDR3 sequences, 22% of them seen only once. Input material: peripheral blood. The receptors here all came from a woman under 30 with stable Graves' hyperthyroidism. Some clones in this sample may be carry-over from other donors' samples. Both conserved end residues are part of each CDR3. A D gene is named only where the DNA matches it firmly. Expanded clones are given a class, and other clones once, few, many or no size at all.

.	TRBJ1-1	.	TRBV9	CASAPGVNTEAFF	TGTGCCTCCGCTCCTGGGGTGAACACTGAAGCTTTCTTT
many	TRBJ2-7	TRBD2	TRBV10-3	CASTGASGSYEQYF	TGTGCCTCCACCGGGGCTAGCGGGAGTTATGAGCAGTACTTC
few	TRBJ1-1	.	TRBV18	CASSPDKNTEAFF	TGTGCCAGCTCACCCGACAAGAACACTGAAGCTTTCTTT
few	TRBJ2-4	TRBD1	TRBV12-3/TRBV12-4	CASSSSGGANIQYF	TGTGCCAGCAGTTCGTCAGGGGGCGCGAACATTCAGTACTTC
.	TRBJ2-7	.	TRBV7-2	CASSLGGVPTYEQYF	TGTGCCAGCAGTTTAGGTGGGGTTCCCACCTACGAGCAGTACTTC
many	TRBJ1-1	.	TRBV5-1	CASSFERPFVTEAFF	TGCGCCAGCAGCTTCGAGCGGCCCTTTGTCACTGAAGCTTTCTTT
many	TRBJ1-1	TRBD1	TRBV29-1	CSVGTGMNTEAFF	TGCAGCGTTGGGACAGGGATGAACACTGAAGCTTTCTTT
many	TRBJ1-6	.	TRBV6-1	CASSAFNQGGYSPLHF	TGTGCCAGCAGTGCCTTTAACCAGGGAGGGTATTCACCCCTCCACTTT
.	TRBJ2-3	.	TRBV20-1	CSAQRAGSTDTQYF	TGCAGTGCTCAGCGGGCGGGGAGCACAGATACGCAGTATTTT
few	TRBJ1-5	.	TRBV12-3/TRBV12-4	CASSPVDSNQPQHF	TGTGCCAGCAGTCCGGTCGATAGCAATCAGCCCCAGCATTTT
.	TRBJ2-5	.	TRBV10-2	CASSESLTDRKPYF	TGCGCCAGCAGTGAGTCCCTAACCGACAGGAAGCCGTACTTC
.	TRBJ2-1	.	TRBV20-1	CSVMGHFEQFF	TGCAGTGTTATGGGACATTTTGAGCAGTTCTTC
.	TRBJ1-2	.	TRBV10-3	CAIGGRDPIQAGYTF	TGTGCCATCGGCGGCCGGGACCCCATCCAGGCGGGCTACACCTTC
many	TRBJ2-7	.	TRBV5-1	CASSLEGSKGEQYF	TGCGCCAGCAGCTTGGAAGGGAGCAAGGGCGAGCAGTACTTC
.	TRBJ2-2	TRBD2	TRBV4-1	CASSQEPAGGLTGELCF	TGCGCCAGCAGCCAAGAACCCGCGGGGGGGCTCACCGGGGAGCTGTGTTTT
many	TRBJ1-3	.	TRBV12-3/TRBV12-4	CASIRLISGNTIYF	TGTGCCAGCATCCGACTGATCTCTGGAAACACCATATATTTT
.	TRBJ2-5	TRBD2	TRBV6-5	CASSYSPRGVETQYF	TGTGCCAGCAGTTACTCCCCGCGGGGGGTAGAGACCCAGTACTTC
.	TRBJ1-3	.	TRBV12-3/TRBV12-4	CASSLTSGGNTIYF	TGTGCCAGCAGTCTTACCTCAGGGGGAAACACCATATATTTT
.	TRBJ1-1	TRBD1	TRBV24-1	CATYVTGGDEGNTEAFF	TGTGCCACCTACGTAACAGGGGGTGACGAAGGAAACACTGAAGCTTTCTTT
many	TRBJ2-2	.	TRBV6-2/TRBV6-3	CASSSVSSENTGELFF	TGTGCCAGCAGTTCGGTCTCTAGCGAGAACACCGGGGAGCTGTTTTTT
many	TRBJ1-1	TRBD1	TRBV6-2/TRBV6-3	CASSPRGQGITEAFF	TGTGCCAGCAGCCCTAGGGGACAGGGGATCACTGAAGCTTTCTTT
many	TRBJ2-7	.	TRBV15	CATSRDPTATYEQYF	TGTGCCACCAGCAGAGACCCCACGGCGACCTACGAGCAGTACTTC
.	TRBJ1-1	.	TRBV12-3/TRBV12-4	CASSSIGMNTEAFF	TGTGCCAGCAGTTCCATAGGTATGAACACTGAAGCTTTCTTT
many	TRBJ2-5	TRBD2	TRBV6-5	CASSYWGGRETQYF	TGTGCCAGCAGTTACTGGGGGGGACGGGAGACCCAGTACTTC
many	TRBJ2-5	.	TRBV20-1	CSGGAYIQETQYF	TGCAGTGGTGGCGCATATATACAAGAGACCCAGTACTTC
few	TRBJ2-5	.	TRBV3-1	CASSQEDGAAQYF	TGTGCCAGCAGCCAAGAAGATGGAGCGGCCCAGTACTTC
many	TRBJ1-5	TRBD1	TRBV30	CAWRGQAWGQPQHF	TGTGCCTGGAGGGGACAGGCGTGGGGTCAGCCCCAGCATTTT
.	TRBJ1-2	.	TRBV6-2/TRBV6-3	CASSYSNSFGYTF	TGTGCCAGCAGTTACTCGAATAGTTTCGGCTACACCTTC
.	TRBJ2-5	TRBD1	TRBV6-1	CASRDRGMETQYF	TGTGCCAGCAGGGACAGGGGAATGGAGACCCAGTACTTC
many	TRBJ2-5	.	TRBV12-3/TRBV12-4	CASSPYLSGQETQYF	TGTGCCAGCAGTCCATACCTTAGCGGCCAAGAGACCCAGTACTTC
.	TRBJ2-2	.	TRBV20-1	CSAFGTGELFF	TGCAGCGCATTCGGGACCGGGGAGCTGTTTTTT
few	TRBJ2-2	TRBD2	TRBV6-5	CASSYRAGRGAGELFF	TGTGCCAGCAGTTACCGAGCGGGGCGGGGCGCCGGGGAGCTGTTTTTT
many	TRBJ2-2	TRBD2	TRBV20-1	CSARGLAVISTGELFF	TGCAGTGCAAGGGGACTAGCGGTTATTTCCACCGGGGAGCTGTTTTTT
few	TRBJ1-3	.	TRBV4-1	CASSQAVTGGYWNTIYF	TGCGCCAGCAGCCAAGCTGTTACAGGAGGGTATTGGAACACCATATATTTT
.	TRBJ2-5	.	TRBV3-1	CASSQELGTETQYF	TGTGCCAGCAGCCAAGAATTAGGAACGGAGACCCAGTACTTC
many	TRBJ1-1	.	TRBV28	CASSPIPEGNTEAFF	TGTGCCAGCAGCCCTATCCCCGAGGGGAACACTGAAGCTTTCTTT
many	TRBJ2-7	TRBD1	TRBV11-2	CASRGTVVHEQYF	TGTGCCAGCAGGGGGACAGTAGTCCACGAGCAGTACTTC
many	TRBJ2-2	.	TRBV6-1	CASRYQGSGELFF	TGTGCCAGCCGATATCAGGGATCCGGGGAGCTGTTTTTT
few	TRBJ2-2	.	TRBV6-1	CASSARVPGELFF	TGTGCCAGCAGTGCCAGGGTTCCCGGGGAGCTGTTTTTT
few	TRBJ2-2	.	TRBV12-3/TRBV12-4	CASSFKSGELFF	TGTGCCAGCAGTTTCAAATCCGGGGAGCTGTTTTTT